This T cell receptor (beta chain) was documented in a study of human T cells and chemical hapten exposure. During construction of the library, unique molecular identifiers were attached to individual cDNA molecules for quantitative, reproducible TCR counting. TCRdb reprocessed the RACE reads via MiXCR and lists one record per CDR3 protein. The table has about 97,000 distinct CDR3 sequences, 25% to 35% seen once; the top ten hold around 10%. The CDR3 extends over 13 amino acids. Trimming took off 5 bases at V and 9 bases at J, with 16 bases between the two ends. The sample's time point: patch test 3, about 24 weeks after DPC sensitization. Stated treatment: therapeutic diphenylcyclopropenone sensitization with weekly scalp DPC.

Material: whole blood, obtained in connection with sensitization to the hapten diphenylcyclopropenone (DPC). This chain joins TRBV12-3 or TRBV12-4 and TRBJ2-5; tentatively, D is TRBD1 (5 bases). The receptor's source is a man aged 35 to 55 with alopecia areata. Some clones in this sample may be carry-over from other donors' samples. CDR3 bases: TGTGCCAGCAGTCCCAAGGGGTCCGTGGCCCAGTACTTC. Its protein is CASSPKGSVAQYF.